What follows are 26 T cell receptor beta chains derived from one specimen sequenced in a study of early T cells in non-severe SARS-CoV-2 infection. TCRdb reprocessed the 5' RACE reads via MiXCR and lists one record per CDR3 protein. The sample shows tens of thousands of distinct CDR3 sequences, around an eighth of them seen only once. Sequencing used whole blood. These receptors originate from an adult who was a healthcare worker with PCR-confirmed SARS-CoV-2 infection or an uninfected control (not recorded which).

This clonotype was seen a few times. The J gene is TRBJ1-4, the V gene TRBV11-2; 12 bases map to TRBD1. The CDR3 is 15 residues long. After removal of 4 bases from V and 7 bases from J, the junction contained 4 bases not matched to a gene. Germline CDR1 reads SGHAT; CDR2 reads FQNNGV. Here the CDR3 DNA reads TGTGCCAGCAGCTGGCCGGGACAGGGGGCTGAAAAACTGTTTTTT. Amino acid sequence: CASSWPGQGAEKLFF.

This clonotype has just a few counts. The chain joins TRBV2 to TRBJ1-5; 9 bases map to TRBD1. J gave up 2 bases and V 4 bases, and 3 bases lay outside the gene matches. The CDR3 spans 15 residues. Germline V gives CDR1 SNHLY, CDR2 FYNNEI. For the CDR3, the DNA is TGTGCCAGCAGTGGGGACAGGGCGGGCAATCAGCCCCAGCATTTT. This translates into CASSGDRAGNQPQHF.

The chain uses TRBV6-2 or TRBV6-3 and TRBJ2-1, with 10 bases that match TRBD2. V dropped 6 bases and J dropped 4; count of bases not matched to a gene: 6. The CDR3 is 15 amino acids. Germline lookup yields CDR1 MNHEY and CDR2 SVGEGT. The CDR3 region is CASRAGGPRYNEQFF. DNA for the CDR3: TGTGCCAGCAGAGCGGGAGGGCCAAGGTACAATGAGCAGTTCTTC.

This clonotype has a handful of counts. V gene TRBV3-1 combines with J gene TRBJ1-1; 9 bases agree with TRBD1. J was trimmed by 3 bases and V by 1 base; bases with no gene match: 3. Germline V gene sequence: CDR1 LGHDT, CDR2 YNNKEL (reference sequence). The CDR3 contains 15 residues. CDR3 DNA: TGTGCCAGCAGCCAAGGACAGGGGGTGGACACTGAAGCTTTCTTT. Translation: CASSQGQGVDTEAFF. Supplemented by reference TRBV3-1 and TRBJ1-1, the full variable domain reads DTAVSQTPKYLVTQMGNDKSIKCEQNLGHDTMYWYKQDSKKFLKIMFSYNNKELIINETVPNRFSPKSPDKAHLNLHINSLELGDSAVYFCASSQGQGVDTEAFFGQGTRLTVV.

The sample holds many counts of this clonotype. The rearrangement joins TRBV20-1 to TRBJ1-4; 7 bases are a match to TRBD1. The CDR3 is made up of 15 amino acids. J gave up 8 bases and V 4 bases, and 13 bases lay outside the gene matches. The germline V gene encodes CDR1 DFQATT and CDR2 SNEGSKA (reference sequence). In DNA, the CDR3 is TGCAGTGCTAATCCACCACAGGGGTTATCGGAAAAACTGTTTTTT. It specifies CSANPPQGLSEKLFF.

This clonotype was found many times. The chain joins TRBV5-1 to TRBJ2-3; D call uncertain. Germline lookup yields CDR1 SGHRS and CDR2 YFSETQ. This CDR3 has 15 residues. Trimming left V 1 base short and J 5 bases short, with 14 bases between. For the CDR3, the DNA is TGCGCCAGCAGCTTGTTGGGCTCCGCCGGAGATACGCAGTATTTT. It encodes CASSLLGSAGDTQYF.

The chain is built from TRBV20-1 and TRBJ1-5, with D possibly being TRBD1 (5 bases). The CDR3 runs to 16 residues. Germline CDR1 is DFQATT and CDR2 is SNEGSKA (reference sequence). The ends were cut back, 0 bases at V and 0 bases at J, with 12 bases in the middle. CDR3 sequence reads: CSARDLTGDSNQPQHF. DNA for the CDR3: TGCAGTGCTAGAGATTTAACAGGCGATAGCAATCAGCCCCAGCATTTT.

The chain has TRBV29-1 and TRBJ2-5; no reliable D call. From germline, CDR1 is SQVTM and CDR2 ANQGSEA. Trimming took off 7 bases at V and 1 base at J, with 10 bases between the two ends. The CDR3 extends over 12 amino acids. The CDR3 reads CSGSWAQETQYF. The CDR3 DNA reads TGCAGCGGGTCCTGGGCCCAAGAGACCCAGTACTTC.

In this sample, this clonotype turned up a few times. The rearrangement joins TRBV14 to TRBJ2-7; D gene ambiguous. Per germline, CDR1 SGHDN and CDR2 FVKESK. This CDR3 has 14 residues. Trimming took 2 bases from V and 6 from J, leaving 14 bases between them. CDR3 region: CASSQPGNLREQYF. In DNA form, the CDR3 reads TGTGCCAGCAGCCAACCGGGCAATCTGCGCGAGCAGTACTTC. The full variable domain, completed using reference TRBV14 and TRBJ2-7, is EAGVTQFPSHSVIEKGQTVTLRCDPISGHDNLYWYRRVMGKEIKFLLHFVKESKQDESGMPNNRFLAERTGGTYSTLKVQPAELEDSGVYFCASSQPGNLREQYFGPGTRLTVT.

This clonotype was counted only a few times. The genes are TRBV5-5 and TRBJ1-5, with unresolved D. CDR3 size: 14 residues. V gave up 4 bases and J gave up 7 bases, with 15 bases separating them. Per the germline V gene, CDR1 is SGHKS and CDR2 is YYEKEE (reference sequence). CDR3 coding DNA: TGTGCCAGCAGCCCGGTAGAGGCCCGCCAGCCCCAGCATTTT. Protein sequence: CASSPVEARQPQHF.

The V call is TRBV29-1, the J call TRBJ2-4, with D unresolved. CDR1 is SQVTM and CDR2 is ANQGSEA in the germline V gene. V was trimmed by 4 bases and J by 0 bases, leaving 13 bases between them. This CDR3 region has 15 residues. As DNA, the CDR3 is TGCAGCGTTGTTCAGACCCGCTTAGCCAAAAACATTCAGTACTTC. Residues: CSVVQTRLAKNIQYF.

This clonotype was seen a handful of times. A much larger clonotype is one base distant, so this may be a read error. The chain couples TRBV11-1 to TRBJ2-5, with D maybe TRBD2 (6 bases). The CDR3 runs to 12 residues. CDR1 and CDR2 from the germline V gene are SGHAT and FQDESV (reference sequence). The CDR3, as DNA: TGTGTCAGCCGGGACTTGCAAGAGACCCAGTACTTC. Its protein is CVSRDLQETQYF. Variable domain in full (rest from reference TRBV11-1 and TRBJ2-5): EAEVAQSPRYKITEKSQAVAFWCDPISGHATLYWYRQILGQGPELLVQFQDESVVDDSQLPKDRFSAERLKGVDSTLKIQPAELGDSAMYLCVSRDLQETQYFGPGTRLLVL.

This clonotype has just a few counts. The chain carries TRBV5-4 and TRBJ2-7; 12 nucleotides match TRBD2. Germline assignment: CDR1 SGHNT and CDR2 YYREEE (reference sequence). J lost 5 bases, V lost 6 bases, and 6 bases had no gene match. CDR3 length: 14 residues. The CDR3 loop is CASNPSGREDEQYF. The CDR3 nucleotides read TGTGCCAGCAACCCTAGCGGGAGGGAGGACGAGCAGTACTTC. The full variable domain, in which reference TRBV5-4 and TRBJ2-7 provide the parts outside the CDR3, is ETGVTQSPTHLIKTRGQQVTLRCSSQSGHNTVSWYQQALGQGPQFIFQYYREEENGRGNFPPRFSGLQFPNYSSELNVNALELDDSALYLCASNPSGREDEQYFGPGTRLTVT.

The table lists this clonotype with a few counts. The chain is built from TRBV7-3 and TRBJ2-5, with a tentative D call TRBD2 (6 bases). The CDR3 consists of 15 residues. The ends were cut back, 3 bases at V and 0 bases at J, with 11 bases in the middle. Germline V gives CDR1 SGHTA, CDR2 FQGTGA. The CDR3 spells CASSLFGRDQETQYF. Here the CDR3 DNA reads TGTGCCAGCAGCTTGTTCGGGAGAGACCAAGAGACCCAGTACTTC.

This chain connects TRBV6-6 to TRBJ1-2; D unresolved. From germline, CDR1 is MNHNY and CDR2 SVGAGI (reference sequence). The V end was cut by 0 bases, the J end by 0 bases, with 8 bases between. CDR3 length: 15 amino acids. The CDR3 here is CASSYSGAPNYGYTF. The CDR3 DNA reads TGTGCCAGCAGTTACTCGGGAGCCCCTAACTATGGCTACACCTTC.

This chain connects TRBV4-3 to TRBJ1-1; D is perhaps TRBD1 (5 bases). V lost 3 bases, J lost 3 bases, and 11 bases lay in between. Germline CDR1 and CDR2: LGHNA and YSLEER. This CDR3 comprises 14 residues. CDR3 coding DNA: TGCGCCAGCAGCCAGACCGGGACCCACACTGAAGCTTTCTTT. Translating it yields CASSQTGTHTEAFF.

This clonotype was detected ten times or more. CDR3 DNA sequence: TGTGCCAGCAGTTCTTTGGCTAGCGGGAGCCACGAGCAGTACTTC. Its translation is CASSSLASGSHEQYF. V and J are TRBV27 and TRBJ2-7; 10 bases fit TRBD2. This CDR3 region has 15 residues. With V trimmed by 4 bases and J by 5 bases, 8 bases remained unmatched. Germline-derived CDR1 and CDR2 are MNHEY and SMNVEV (reference sequence).

The table lists this clonotype with many counts. This chain uses TRBV12-3 or TRBV12-4 with TRBJ2-2; possible D gene TRBD1, 6 bases. The CDR3 is 18 residues long. The germline V and J ends were trimmed by 5 bases and 0 bases, with 19 bases remaining between them. This chain's CDR3 is CASSPPSTGFANTGELFF. The CDR3 DNA is TGTGCCAGCAGTCCGCCCTCCACAGGGTTCGCGAACACCGGGGAGCTGTTTTTT.

The sample holds many counts of this clonotype. J is TRBJ2-2 and V is TRBV12-3 or TRBV12-4; tentative D call: TRBD2 (6 bases). Deletions cut 5 bases from V and 0 bases from J, with 16 bases between. The CDR3 spans 17 residues. CDR3 sequence reads: CASSPAKGGANTGELFF. In DNA form, the CDR3 reads TGTGCCAGCAGTCCCGCCAAGGGAGGAGCGAACACCGGGGAGCTGTTTTTT.

The rearrangement uses TRBV7-2 and TRBJ1-2; D unresolved. The CDR3 is 14 amino acids. CDR1 is SGHTA and CDR2 is FQGNSA in the germline V gene. The V gene lost 1 base and the J gene lost 5 bases, with 11 bases spanning the gap. The CDR3 DNA reads TGTGCCAGCAGCTTAGTGGGGAGCGGGTATGGCTACACCTTC. This sequence encodes CASSLVGSGYGYTF. The full variable domain, its missing parts supplied by reference TRBV7-2 and TRBJ1-2, is GAGVSQSPSNKVTEKGKDVELRCDPISGHTALYWYRQSLGQGLEFLIYFQGNSAPDKSGLPSDRFSAERTGGSVSTLTIQRTQQEDSAVYLCASSLVGSGYGYTFGSGTRLTVV.

This clonotype turned up a few times. The chain has TRBV7-8 and TRBJ2-1; TRBD2 agrees at 9 bases. The CDR3 is made up of 17 amino acids. V shed 5 bases, J shed 6 bases, and the junction held 14 bases outside the gene matches. CDR1 is SGHVS and CDR2 is FQNEAQ in the germline V gene. As DNA, the CDR3 is TGTGCCAGCAGCGCAGGACTAGCGCAGAATATTGGCAATGAGCAGTTCTTC. This translates into CASSAGLAQNIGNEQFF.

This chain joins TRBV6-2 or TRBV6-3 and TRBJ2-1, with TRBD1 as a possible D gene (6 bases). Trimming removed 8 bases at V and 8 bases at J, with 7 bases between. CDR1 MNHEY and CDR2 SVGEGT come from the germline V gene. The CDR3 is made up of 10 amino acids. CDR3 sequence: CASGGHEQFF. In nucleotides, the CDR3 is TGTGCCAGCGGGGGCCATGAGCAGTTCTTC.

This clonotype was counted a few times. This chain links TRBV7-8 with TRBJ2-3, with TRBD2 matching 10 bases. CDR1 is SGHVS, CDR2 FQNEAQ, per germline. This CDR3 spans 16 amino acids. V gave up 5 bases and J gave up 6 bases; unmatched junction bases: 11. The chain's CDR3 is CASSPQLAGREDTQYF. The DNA for the CDR3 is TGTGCCAGCAGCCCCCAACTAGCGGGAAGGGAGGATACGCAGTATTTT.

For this clonotype: A read error is possible here, since a much larger clone lies one base away. The gene calls are TRBV5-5 and TRBJ1-3; D remains unclear. The CDR3 consists of 16 residues. Trimming removed 2 bases at V and 0 bases at J, with 12 bases between. Germline V gene sequence: CDR1 SGHKS, CDR2 YYEKEE (reference sequence). DNA for the CDR3: TGTGCCAGCAGCTTAGGCAGTTGGAGCTCTGGAAACACCATATATTTT. It encodes CASSLGSWSSGNTIYF.

This clonotype turned up a few times. This chain uses TRBV19 with TRBJ2-3, with TRBD2 matching 15 bases. This CDR3 is 15 amino acids long. The ends lost 3 bases at V and 5 bases at J; junction bases unmatched: 0. Germline lookup yields CDR1 LNHDA and CDR2 SQIVND (reference sequence). The CDR3 DNA follows: TGTGCCAGTAGTATGGGACTAGCGGGAGGAGATACGCAGTATTTT. Its protein is CASSMGLAGGDTQYF.

This clonotype was counted between two and nine times. The genes are TRBV20-1 and TRBJ2-5; 8 bases agree with TRBD2. The germline V gene has CDR1 DFQATT and CDR2 SNEGSKA (reference sequence). V trimming: 2 bases; J trimming: 1 base; junction bases outside the gene matches: 6. The CDR3 totals 15 residues. CDR3 loop: CSARFLAGLQETQYF. CDR3 in DNA: TGCAGTGCTAGATTCCTAGCGGGCCTCCAAGAGACCCAGTACTTC.